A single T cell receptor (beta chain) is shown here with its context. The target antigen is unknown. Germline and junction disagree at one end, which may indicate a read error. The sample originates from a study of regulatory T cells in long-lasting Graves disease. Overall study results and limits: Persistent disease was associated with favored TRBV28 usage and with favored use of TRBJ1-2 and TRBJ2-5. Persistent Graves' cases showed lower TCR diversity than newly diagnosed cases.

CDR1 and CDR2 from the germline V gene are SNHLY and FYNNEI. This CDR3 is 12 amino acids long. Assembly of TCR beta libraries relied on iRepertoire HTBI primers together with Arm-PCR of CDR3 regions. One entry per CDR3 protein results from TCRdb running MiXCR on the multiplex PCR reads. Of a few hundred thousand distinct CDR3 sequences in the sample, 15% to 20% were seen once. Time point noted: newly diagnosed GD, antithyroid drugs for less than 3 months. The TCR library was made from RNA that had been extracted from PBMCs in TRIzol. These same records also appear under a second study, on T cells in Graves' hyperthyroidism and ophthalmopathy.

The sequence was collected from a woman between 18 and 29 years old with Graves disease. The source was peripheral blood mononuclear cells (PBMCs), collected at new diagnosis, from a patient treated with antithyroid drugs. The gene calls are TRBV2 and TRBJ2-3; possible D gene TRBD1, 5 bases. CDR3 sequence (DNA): TGTGCCAGCAGCCGACAGTGGGATGAGCAGTCCTTC. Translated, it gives CASSRQWDEQSF.